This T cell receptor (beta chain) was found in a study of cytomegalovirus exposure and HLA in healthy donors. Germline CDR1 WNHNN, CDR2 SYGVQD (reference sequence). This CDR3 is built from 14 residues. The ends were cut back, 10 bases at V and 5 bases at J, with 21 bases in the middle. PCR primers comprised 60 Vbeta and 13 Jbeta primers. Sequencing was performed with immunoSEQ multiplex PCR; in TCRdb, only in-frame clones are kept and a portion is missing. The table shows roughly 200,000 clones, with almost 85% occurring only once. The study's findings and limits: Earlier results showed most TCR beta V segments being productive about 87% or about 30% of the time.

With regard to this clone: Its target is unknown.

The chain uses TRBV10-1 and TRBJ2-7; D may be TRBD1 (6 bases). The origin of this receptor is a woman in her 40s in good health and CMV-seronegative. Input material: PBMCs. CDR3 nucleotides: TGCGCCATGGGGGCAGGGGCGCCCTGGGACGAGCAGTACTTC. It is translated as CAMGAGAPWDEQYF.